Listed here are 10 T cell receptor beta chains from one sample, sequenced in a study of blood T cells in healthy people across ages. Sample-barcoded 5' priming and a J-beta primer mix drove a second PCR of roughly 6 to 12 cycles. Via MiXCR, TCRdb re-called the 5' RACE reads, giving one row per CDR3 protein. The table shows more than 450,000 distinct CDR3 sequences, with roughly a quarter occurring only once. These data also featured in a second study, about T cells of mothers and their children.

The sample consisted of blood. The receptor set was obtained from a boy younger than 10 in good health.

The V and J genes are TRBV5-1 and TRBJ2-7, with 10 bases aligning to TRBD1. The germline gives CDR1 SGHRS, CDR2 YFSETQ. J lost 0 bases, V lost 6 bases, and 6 bases had no gene match. The CDR3 spans 15 residues. CDR3 sequence: CASNRGTGDSYEQYF. DNA of the CDR3: TGCGCCAGCAACAGGGGGACAGGGGACTCCTACGAGCAGTACTTC. Full variable domain (remainder filled in from reference TRBV5-1 and TRBJ2-7): KAGVTQTPRYLIKTRGQQVTLSCSPISGHRSVSWYQQTPGQGLQFLFEYFSETQRNKGNFPGRFSGRQFSNSRSEMNVSTLELGDSALYLCASNRGTGDSYEQYFGPGTRLTVT.

This chain uses TRBV20-1 with TRBJ2-7, with TRBD2 matching over 14 bases. Per germline, CDR1 DFQATT and CDR2 SNEGSKA (reference sequence). The CDR3 has 17 residues. Losses at the gene ends were 0 bases for V and 5 bases for J; bases not matched to a gene: 9. CDR3 loop: CSARDGPGLAGDNEQYF. The DNA for the CDR3 is TGCAGTGCTAGAGATGGACCGGGACTAGCGGGAGACAACGAGCAGTACTTC.

The chain carries TRBV29-1 and TRBJ2-1; TRBD2 matches at 7 bases. The CDR3 contains 16 residues. After removal of 7 bases from V and 0 bases from J, the junction contained 12 bases not matched to a gene. Germline V gene sequence: CDR1 SQVTM, CDR2 ANQGSEA. The CDR3 nucleotides are TGCAGCGGCACACCCTGGGGGGACTACTCCTACAATGAGCAGTTCTTC. As protein: CSGTPWGDYSYNEQFF.

The chain has TRBV13 and TRBJ2-3; D is possibly TRBD2 (6 bases). The V and J ends lost 5 bases and 1 base respectively, with 16 bases between them. The CDR3 consists of 16 residues. Germline V gives CDR1 PRHDT, CDR2 FYEKMQ (reference sequence). CDR3: CASSPRGGSGTDTQYF. Here the CDR3 DNA reads TGTGCCAGCAGCCCCCGGGGAGGATCAGGCACAGATACGCAGTATTTT.

This clonotype has just a few counts. This chain links TRBV6-5 with TRBJ2-7; possibly TRBD1 for D (5 bases). The CDR3 contains 15 residues. In germline, CDR1 is MNHEY, CDR2 SVGAGI. Trimming pared 2 bases from V and 3 bases from J, leaving 14 bases between. CDR3 amino acids: CASSYGAGLGYEQYF. In nucleotides, the CDR3 is TGTGCCAGCAGTTACGGGGCCGGCCTGGGCTACGAGCAGTACTTC.

This clonotype was counted a few times. The chain is built from TRBV7-9 and TRBJ2-3; D unresolved. This CDR3 has 13 residues. In germline, CDR1 is SEHNR, CDR2 FQNEAQ (reference sequence). Trimming removed 5 bases from V and 4 bases from J, with 10 bases in between. The CDR3 DNA is TGTGCCAGCAGCCGCCGGACCCCAGATACGCAGTATTTT. It yields the protein CASSRRTPDTQYF. The entire variable domain, with the rest obtained from reference TRBV7-9 and TRBJ2-3, is as follows: DTGVSQNPRHKITKRGQNVTFRCDPISEHNRLYWYRQTLGQGPEFLTYFQNEAQLEKSRLLSDRFSAERPKGSFSTLEIQRTEQGDSAMYLCASSRRTPDTQYFGPGTRLTVL.

This clonotype was picked up many times. The chain has TRBV6-6 and TRBJ2-1, with TRBD2 as a possible D gene (6 bases). This CDR3 has 15 residues. Trimming removed 2 bases at V and 1 base at J, with 9 bases between. Germline lookup yields CDR1 MNHNY and CDR2 SVGAGI (reference sequence). The CDR3 bases are TGTGCCAGCAGTTACGAAGCGGGTTCCTACAATGAGCAGTTCTTC. Protein product: CASSYEAGSYNEQFF.

V is TRBV2 and J is TRBJ2-7; D may be TRBD2 (5 bases). This CDR3 is built from 22 residues. Between the trimmed V and J ends, which lost 7 bases and 0 bases, there was a span of 37 bases. The germline CDR1 and CDR2 sequences are SNHLY and FYNNEI. This chain's CDR3 is CASTHVRYLRGIREKSSYEQYF. CDR3 bases: TGTGCCAGCACTCATGTTAGGTATCTTCGAGGTATTCGGGAAAAAAGCTCCTACGAGCAGTACTTC.

This clonotype came up a few times. V is TRBV20-1 and J is TRBJ2-5; TRBD1 agrees at 8 bases. This CDR3 has 13 amino acids. The germline gives CDR1 DFQATT, CDR2 SNEGSKA (reference sequence). With V trimmed by 3 bases and J by 7 bases, 7 bases remained unmatched. In DNA, the CDR3 is TGCAGTGCTAGGGAGGGACAGGTGGGGACCCAGTACTTC. Protein product: CSAREGQVGTQYF.

This clonotype was seen more than once but under ten times. This chain links TRBV7-9 with TRBJ2-5, with 12 bases lining up with TRBD2. Gene TRBJ2-7 matches the end of the DNA better, so the J call may be wrong. This CDR3 comprises 13 residues. The V gene's germline CDR1 is SEHNR and CDR2 FQNEAQ (reference sequence). In nucleotides, the CDR3 is TGTGCCACCACGACTAGCGGGGGCCACGAGCAGTACTTC. This translates into CATTTSGGHEQYF.